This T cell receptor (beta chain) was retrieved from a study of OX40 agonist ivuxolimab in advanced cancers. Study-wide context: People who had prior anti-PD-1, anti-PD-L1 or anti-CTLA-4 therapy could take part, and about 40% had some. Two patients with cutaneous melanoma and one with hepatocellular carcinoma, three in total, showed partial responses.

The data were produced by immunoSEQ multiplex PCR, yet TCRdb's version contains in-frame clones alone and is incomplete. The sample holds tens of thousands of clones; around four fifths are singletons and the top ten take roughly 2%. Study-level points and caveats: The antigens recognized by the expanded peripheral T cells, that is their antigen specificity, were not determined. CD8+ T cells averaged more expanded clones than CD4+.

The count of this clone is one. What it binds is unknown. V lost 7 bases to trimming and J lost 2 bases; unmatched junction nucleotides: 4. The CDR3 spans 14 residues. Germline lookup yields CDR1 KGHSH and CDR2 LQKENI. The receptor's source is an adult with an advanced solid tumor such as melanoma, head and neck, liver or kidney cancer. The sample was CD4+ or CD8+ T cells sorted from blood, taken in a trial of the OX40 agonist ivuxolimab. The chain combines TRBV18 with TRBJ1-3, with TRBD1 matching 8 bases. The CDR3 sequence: CASFPDRAGNTIYF. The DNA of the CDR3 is TGTGCCAGCTTCCCGGACAGGGCTGGAAACACCATATATTTT.